The 22 T cell receptor beta chains below were found in one sample sequenced in a study of T-cell memory formation after mild COVID-19. TCRdb independently ran MiXCR on the 5' RACE reads; one entry per CDR3 protein. The sample includes about half a million distinct CDR3 sequences, 18% of them seen just once. Sequenced sample: PBMCs or a T cell subset sorted from them (not recorded which). The receptor set was obtained from an adult woman who had mild COVID-19 (a few samples of this study predate the infection). Cell type and time point are not known.

The V call is TRBV15, the J call TRBJ2-7; no clear D. Deletions cut 0 bases from V and 2 bases from J, with 11 bases between. The CDR3 length is 15 residues. The V gene's germline CDR1 is LNHNV and CDR2 YYDKDF (reference sequence). CDR3 coding DNA: TGTGCCACCAGCAGAGATCAACTTGCAGCCTACGAGCAGTACTTC. Translating it yields CATSRDQLAAYEQYF.

The chain links TRBV18 to TRBJ2-2; perhaps TRBD2 as D (6 bases). Trimming left V 8 bases short and J 0 bases short, with 19 bases between. The CDR3 sequence is 17 residues long. CDR1 KGHSH and CDR2 LQKENI come from the germline V gene. In nucleotides, the CDR3 is TGTGCCAGCGTTCGAGACCTAGCGAGGCCGAACACCGGGGAGCTGTTTTTT. Amino acid sequence: CASVRDLARPNTGELFF.

This clonotype was detected a few times. V is TRBV18 and J is TRBJ1-2; 11 bases line up with TRBD1. This CDR3 has 15 amino acids. Germline assignment: CDR1 KGHSH and CDR2 LQKENI. J was trimmed by 3 bases and V by 3 bases; bases with no gene match: 3. The chain's CDR3 is CASSPSDRGHYGYTF. The CDR3 coding sequence is TGTGCCAGCTCACCCTCGGACAGGGGGCACTATGGCTACACCTTC.

The chain uses TRBV18 and TRBJ2-7; a possible D gene is TRBD2 (6 bases). The CDR3 totals 14 residues. CDR1 is KGHSH, CDR2 LQKENI, per germline. Trimming took off 2 bases at V and 4 bases at J, with 12 bases between the two ends. CDR3 sequence (DNA): TGTGCCAGCTCACCAGATGGGAGGAGGTACGAGCAGTACTTC. This gives the protein CASSPDGRRYEQYF. Full variable domain (missing parts from reference TRBV18 and TRBJ2-7): NAGVMQNPRHLVRRRGQEARLRCSPMKGHSHVYWYRQLPEEGLKFMVYLQKENIIDESGMPKERFSAEFPKEGPSILRIQQVVRGDSAAYFCASSPDGRRYEQYFGPGTRLTVT.

J is TRBJ1-2 and V is TRBV4-1, with D hard to call. From germline, CDR1 is MGHRA and CDR2 YSYEKL. CDR3 length: 11 residues. Deletions cut 3 bases from V and 8 bases from J, with 7 bases between. Here the CDR3 DNA reads TGCGCCAGCAGCCATACGGGGGGCTACACCTTC. It encodes CASSHTGGYTF.

This clonotype showed up just a few times. The rearrangement joins TRBV6-1 to TRBJ2-1; tentatively, D is TRBD2 (5 bases). The V end lost 6 bases, the J end lost 4 bases, and 13 bases lay between the germline ends. The length of the CDR3 is 14 residues. The germline CDR1 and CDR2 sequences are MNHNS and SASEGT. The CDR3 reads CASRWESGYNEQFF. The DNA of the CDR3 is TGTGCCAGCAGGTGGGAGTCGGGTTACAATGAGCAGTTCTTC.

The rearrangement joins TRBV7-2 to TRBJ2-7; D is undetermined. Germline V gene sequence: CDR1 SGHTA, CDR2 FQGNSA. The germline V and J ends were trimmed by 2 bases and 0 bases, with 8 bases remaining between them. This CDR3 comprises 14 residues. The CDR3 is CASSLYGFSYEQYF. The DNA of the CDR3 is TGTGCCAGCAGCTTATATGGGTTCTCCTACGAGCAGTACTTC.

The rearrangement links TRBV29-1 to TRBJ2-7; D is unresolved. This CDR3 has 13 residues. Germline loops: CDR1 SQVTM, CDR2 ANQGSEA. Trimming stripped 5 bases from V and 2 bases from J, with 13 bases between. CDR3 loop: CSVRYLNPYEQYF. The CDR3 nucleotides read TGCAGCGTTAGATACCTGAACCCCTACGAGCAGTACTTC.

This clonotype turned up a few times. Here the CDR3 reads CASSYRDRVGKNIQYF. The CDR3 bases are TGTGCCAGCAGCTACCGAGACAGGGTCGGCAAAAACATTCAGTACTTC. This chain uses TRBV7-9 with TRBJ2-4; 7 nucleotides match TRBD1. The CDR3 runs to 16 residues. Trimming cost V 4 bases and J 3 bases; bases outside gene matches: 9. The germline V gene has CDR1 SEHNR and CDR2 FQNEAQ (reference sequence).

The genes are TRBV11-2 and TRBJ1-1, with a weak D call TRBD1 (6 bases). Per germline, CDR1 SGHAT and CDR2 FQNNGV. The V end lost 5 bases, the J end lost 4 bases, and 11 bases lay between the germline ends. The CDR3 consists of 13 residues. The CDR3 reads CASSRGQSTEAFF. In DNA, the CDR3 is TGTGCCAGCAGCCGTGGACAGAGCACTGAAGCTTTCTTT.

V and J are TRBV7-9 and TRBJ2-7, with 7 bases identical to TRBD2. V lost 5 bases and J lost 5; bases outside the gene matches: 9. Looked up from germline, CDR1 is SEHNR and CDR2 is FQNEAQ (reference sequence). This CDR3 is 14 amino acids long. The CDR3 spells CASSLLARVDEQYF. The CDR3 DNA reads TGTGCCAGCAGCCTACTAGCGAGAGTAGACGAGCAGTACTTC.

The gene calls are TRBV30 and TRBJ1-2; a weak D match, TRBD1 (6 bases). The CDR3 runs to 14 residues. The germline V gene has CDR1 GTSNPN and CDR2 SVGIG (reference sequence). The germline V and J ends were trimmed by 3 bases and 3 bases, with 14 bases remaining between them. The CDR3 nucleotides are TGTGCCTGGAGACGGGGGGCTGGGGACTATGGCTACACCTTC. Translating it yields CAWRRGAGDYGYTF.

This rearrangement joins TRBV14 to TRBJ2-3; 9 bases match TRBD1. Germline V CDR1 and CDR2: SGHDN, FVKESK. Trimming at V came to 9 bases and at J to 3 bases, leaving 10 bases not matched to a gene. CDR3 size: 15 residues. The CDR3 spells CASSRTGDLTDTQYF. CDR3 in DNA: TGTGCCAGTTCCCGGACAGGGGACTTAACAGATACGCAGTATTTT.

This clonotype turned up a few times. The chain combines TRBV7-9 with TRBJ2-7; D assignment may be TRBD1 or TRBD2 (5 bases each). Trimming took off 1 base at V and 7 bases at J, with 11 bases between the two ends. The CDR3 covers 13 residues. From germline, CDR1 is SEHNR and CDR2 FQNEAQ (reference sequence). CDR3: CASSLGGPREQYF. As DNA, the CDR3 is TGTGCCAGCAGCTTAGGGGGACCTCGGGAGCAGTACTTC.

This clonotype has more than one count but fewer than ten. The V and J genes are TRBV5-6 and TRBJ2-5, with TRBD2 identical over 12 bases. Germline loops: CDR1 SGHDT, CDR2 YYEEEE. The ends lost 0 bases at V and 5 bases at J; junction bases unmatched: 8. The CDR3 contains 17 residues. The CDR3 reads CASSLGLAGVGVETQYF. In DNA, the CDR3 is TGTGCCAGCAGCTTGGGACTAGCGGGAGTCGGGGTGGAGACCCAGTACTTC.

This clonotype came up a few times. V gene TRBV5-4 combines with J gene TRBJ2-7; 10 bases align to TRBD2. The germline V gene has CDR1 SGHNT and CDR2 YYREEE (reference sequence). The CDR3 extends over 15 amino acids. V trimming: 0 bases; J trimming: 5 bases; junction bases outside the gene matches: 5. CDR3 loop: CASSLEASGGDEQYF. The CDR3 DNA reads TGTGCCAGCAGCTTGGAGGCTAGCGGGGGAGACGAGCAGTACTTC.

V usage is TRBV7-6 and J usage is TRBJ2-3; D could derive from TRBD1 or TRBD2 (6 bases each). CDR1 is SGHVS and CDR2 is FNYEAQ in the germline V gene. This CDR3 comprises 16 residues. Trimming took off 4 bases at V and 0 bases at J, with 14 bases between the two ends. The CDR3 sequence is CASSSGAGGSTDTQYF. For the CDR3, the DNA is TGTGCCAGCAGCTCGGGGGCGGGCGGGAGCACAGATACGCAGTATTTT.

The chain carries TRBV18 and TRBJ2-3, with no clear D. The CDR3 is 12 residues long. With 3 bases removed from V and 8 bases from J, the gap between germline ends came to 9 bases. The V gene's germline CDR1 is KGHSH and CDR2 LQKENI. CDR3 DNA: TGTGCCAGCTCACCCGGTCTGATTACGCAGTATTTT. Translation: CASSPGLITQYF.

This clonotype was seen more than once but under ten times. This chain connects TRBV7-3 to TRBJ2-1; 16 positions match TRBD2. After removal of 4 bases from V and 3 bases from J, the junction contained 6 bases not matched to a gene. Germline V CDR1 and CDR2: SGHTA, FQGTGA. This CDR3 region has 18 residues. The CDR3: CASSSGLAGGPSYNEQFF. The CDR3 nucleotides read TGTGCCAGCAGCTCGGGACTAGCGGGAGGGCCGAGCTACAATGAGCAGTTCTTC. Full variable domain (outside the CDR3, taken from reference TRBV7-3 and TRBJ2-1): GAGVSQTPSNKVTEKGKYVELRCDPISGHTALYWYRQSLGQGPEFLIYFQGTGAADDSGLPNDRFFAVRPEGSVSTLKIQRTERGDSAVYLCASSSGLAGGPSYNEQFFGPGTRLTVL.

This clonotype was recorded many times. The chain recombines TRBV3-1 with TRBJ1-2; the D is unclear. Deletions cut 1 base from V and 0 bases from J, with 0 bases between. Germline CDR1 LGHDT, CDR2 YNNKEL (reference sequence). CDR3 size: 12 residues. The CDR3 spells CASSQANYGYTF. DNA for the CDR3: TGTGCCAGCAGCCAAGCTAACTATGGCTACACCTTC.

This clonotype was seen more than once but under ten times. The rearrangement links TRBV12-3 or TRBV12-4 to TRBJ1-3; D remains ambiguous. The CDR3 has 14 residues. V was shortened by 2 bases and J by 4 bases, with 9 bases between the two germline ends. CDR3 sequence reads: CASSLRSRGNTIYF. The CDR3 region has the DNA TGTGCCAGCAGTTTAAGAAGTCGGGGAAACACCATATATTTT.

This clonotype was counted at least ten times. The CDR3 coding sequence is TGTGCCACCAGGGAAGCGGGATCTGACAATGAGCAGTTCTTC. Translating gives CATREAGSDNEQFF. The chain is built from TRBV24-1 and TRBJ2-1; 7 nucleotides line up with TRBD2. This CDR3 contains 14 residues. Germline V lookup: CDR1 KGHDR, CDR2 SFDVKD. The V gene end was trimmed by 7 bases and the J gene end by 5 bases; junction bases not matched to a gene: 7.